A selection of T cell receptor beta chains follows, all from one sample in a study of low-dose radiotherapy and immunotherapy resistance in tumors. TCRdb reprocessed the reads via MiXCR and lists one record per CDR3 protein. The sample lists approximately 90,000 distinct CDR3 sequences, 8% to 10% occurring once. The sequenced sample was PBMCs, obtained before treatment. The receptor source for this set is a male donor with prostate cancer. The CDR3 runs from the conserved cysteine through the conserved F or W. Fields, in order: J gene, V gene, clone size, D gene, CDR3 protein, CDR3 DNA. The D gene is left open where the match is weak. Some rows mark clone size as missing; the rest say once, few, many or name a class of expanded clone.

TRBJ1-1,TRBV5-4,many,NA,CASSRTSVNTEAFF,TGTGCCAGCAGCCGGACGTCAGTGAACACTGAAGCTTTCTTT
TRBJ2-7,TRBV29-1,many,TRBD2,CSVGIGTSGSSYEQYF,TGCAGCGTCGGAATTGGGACTAGCGGGAGCTCCTACGAGCAGTACTTC
TRBJ1-2,TRBV6-2/TRBV6-3,many,NA,CATQGGQTNYGYTF,TGTGCCACACAGGGAGGACAGACTAACTATGGCTACACCTTC
TRBJ1-5,TRBV2,few,NA,CASSGGSQPQHF,TGTGCCAGCAGTGGAGGGTCTCAGCCCCAGCATTTT
TRBJ2-2,TRBV10-3,many,TRBD1,CAISPGQGANTGELFF,TGTGCCATCAGTCCCGGACAGGGTGCGAACACCGGGGAGCTGTTTTTT
TRBJ2-3,TRBV4-2,many,NA,CASSQDYQGTDTQYF,TGTGCCAGCAGCCAAGATTATCAGGGAACAGATACGCAGTATTTT
TRBJ1-2,TRBV7-2,many,TRBD1,CASSADRGGYGYTF,TGTGCCAGCAGCGCAGACAGGGGGGGATATGGCTACACCTTC
TRBJ2-7,TRBV4-1,many,TRBD1,CASSQAGGTGRHEQYF,TGCGCCAGCAGCCAAGCCGGAGGGACAGGGAGACACGAGCAGTACTTC
TRBJ2-7,TRBV29-1,many,NA,CSAGSGTGNEQYF,TGCAGCGCGGGGAGCGGGACAGGCAACGAGCAGTACTTC
TRBJ2-3,TRBV5-4,NA,NA,CASSFDSQDTQYF,TGTGCCAGCAGCTTCGATAGTCAAGATACGCAGTATTTT
TRBJ2-1,TRBV2,many,TRBD2,CASSEARTRYNEQFF,TGTGCCAGCAGTGAAGCGAGGACTAGGTACAATGAGCAGTTCTTC
TRBJ2-7,TRBV5-1,NA,TRBD1,CASSLTGVGEQYF,TGTGCCAGCAGCTTGACAGGGGTCGGCGAGCAGTACTTC
TRBJ2-5,TRBV7-3,many,TRBD1,CASSLTGGRGETQYF,TGTGCCAGCAGCTTGACAGGGGGCCGAGGCGAGACCCAGTACTTC
TRBJ2-3,TRBV29-1,many,TRBD1,CSVAGTGHTDTQYF,TGCAGCGTCGCGGGGACAGGGCACACAGATACGCAGTATTTT
TRBJ1-1,TRBV5-5,many,NA,CASSSSGVMGNTEAFF,TGTGCCAGCAGCTCGTCCGGGGTGATGGGGAACACTGAAGCTTTCTTT
TRBJ2-6,TRBV20-1,many,NA,CSARGDSGANVLTF,TGCAGTGCTAGAGGGGATTCTGGGGCCAACGTCCTGACTTTC
TRBJ1-2,TRBV12-3/TRBV12-4,many,NA,CASSFPGGSGYGYTF,TGTGCCAGCAGTTTTCCCGGGGGAAGTGGCTATGGCTACACCTTC
TRBJ2-6,TRBV10-3,many,NA,CAISQPGSGANVLTF,TGTGCCATCAGTCAACCGGGGTCTGGGGCCAACGTCCTGACTTTC
TRBJ2-1,TRBV12-3/TRBV12-4,many,NA,CASSFGLASRNEQFF,TGTGCCAGCAGTTTCGGGTTAGCCTCCCGCAATGAGCAGTTCTTC
TRBJ2-4,TRBV11-2,many,TRBD2,CASSPNSGRAAKNIQYF,TGTGCCAGCAGCCCCAATAGCGGGAGGGCCGCCAAAAACATTCAGTACTTC
TRBJ1-1,TRBV7-9,many,TRBD1,CASSRDRGTEAFF,TGTGCCAGCAGCAGGGACAGGGGGACTGAAGCTTTCTTT
TRBJ2-2,TRBV6-2/TRBV6-3,many,NA,CASSPGGGYTGELFF,TGTGCCAGCAGCCCAGGAGGGGGCTACACCGGGGAGCTGTTTTTT
TRBJ1-4,TRBV28,NA,NA,CASSLVERRNEKLFF,TGTGCCAGCAGTTTAGTAGAAAGACGTAATGAAAAACTGTTTTTT
TRBJ1-5,TRBV18,many,TRBD1,CASSPSNRGLNQPQHF,TGTGCCAGCTCACCAAGCAACAGGGGGCTTAATCAGCCCCAGCATTTT
TRBJ2-1,TRBV5-1,many,NA,CASSLDGSSYNEQFF,TGCGCCAGCAGCTTGGACGGGAGCTCCTACAATGAGCAGTTCTTC
TRBJ2-1,TRBV9,many,TRBD2,CASSVAPSGSGEQFF,TGTGCCAGCAGCGTAGCCCCTAGCGGGAGTGGTGAGCAGTTCTTC
TRBJ2-7,TRBV13,many,TRBD2,CASSPGTSSNEQYF,TGTGCCAGCAGCCCCGGGACTAGTTCAAACGAGCAGTACTTC
TRBJ2-7,TRBV7-3,many,TRBD1,CASSLTTGSLSYEQYF,TGTGCCAGCAGCTTAACGACAGGGAGTTTATCCTACGAGCAGTACTTC
TRBJ2-2,TRBV29-1,many,TRBD2,CSVTGTSSFGNTGELFF,TGCAGCGTTACCGGGACTAGCAGCTTCGGGAACACCGGGGAGCTGTTTTTT
TRBJ2-7,TRBV27,few,NA,CASSLSRGSSYEQYF,TGTGCCAGCAGTTTATCTCGGGGAAGCTCCTACGAGCAGTACTTC
TRBJ2-3,TRBV28,many,NA,CASSPGTAERDTQYF,TGTGCCAGCAGCCCAGGGACCGCGGAGCGCGATACGCAGTATTTT
TRBJ1-4,TRBV12-3/TRBV12-4,many,TRBD1,CASSPDRASEKLFF,TGTGCCAGCAGTCCGGACAGGGCAAGCGAAAAACTGTTTTTT
TRBJ2-5,TRBV7-6,many,NA,CASSLDTHGETQYF,TGTGCCAGCAGCTTAGATACGCACGGGGAGACCCAGTACTTC
TRBJ2-2,TRBV20-1,many,NA,CSASVPSPNTGELFF,TGCAGTGCTAGTGTCCCGTCCCCGAACACCGGGGAGCTGTTTTTT
TRBJ2-5,TRBV28,many,TRBD2,CASSLSRELETQYF,TGTGCCAGCAGTTTGTCGCGGGAGTTAGAGACCCAGTACTTC
TRBJ2-3,TRBV30,many,NA,CAWRGLRSWTDTQYF,TGTGCCTGGAGGGGTCTACGGTCGTGGACAGATACGCAGTATTTT
TRBJ2-1,TRBV3-1,many,TRBD2,CASSQAAGVREQFF,TGTGCCAGCAGCCAAGCTGCGGGAGTAAGGGAGCAGTTCTTC
TRBJ2-3,TRBV20-1,many,TRBD2,CSATGTSGRAVVITDTQYF,TGCAGTGCGACCGGGACTAGCGGGAGGGCCGTAGTAATTACAGATACGCAGTATTTT
TRBJ2-1,TRBV29-1,many,NA,CSVDLSVEQFF,TGCAGCGTTGACCTTAGCGTTGAGCAGTTCTTC
TRBJ2-1,TRBV7-9,many,NA,CASTPGGHNEQFF,TGTGCCAGCACCCCCGGGGGGCACAATGAGCAGTTCTTC
TRBJ2-1,TRBV5-1,many,NA,CASSPYPGGRGEQFF,TGCGCCAGCAGCCCATATCCCGGAGGGCGGGGAGAGCAGTTCTTC
TRBJ1-1,TRBV12-3/TRBV12-4,NA,NA,CASSRENTEAFF,TGTGCCAGCAGCCGGGAGAACACTGAAGCTTTCTTT
TRBJ2-1,TRBV5-1,many,NA,CASSLEGTGQFF,TGCGCCAGCAGCTTGGAAGGGACTGGGCAGTTCTTC
TRBJ2-1,TRBV24-1,NA,TRBD2,CATSDQSGRAYNEQFF,TGTGCCACCAGTGACCAGAGCGGGAGGGCCTACAATGAGCAGTTCTTC
TRBJ2-6,TRBV6-2/TRBV6-3,many,TRBD1,CASSLGQGSRSVLTF,TGTGCCAGCAGTCTGGGACAGGGAAGCCGTAGTGTCCTGACTTTC
TRBJ1-2,TRBV20-1,NA,TRBD1,CSAWGPGTGNYGYTF,TGCAGTGCTTGGGGTCCCGGGACAGGGAACTATGGCTACACCTTC
TRBJ2-1,TRBV7-2,many,TRBD2,CASSYVAGGGYNEQFF,TGTGCCAGCAGCTATGTAGCGGGAGGTGGTTACAATGAGCAGTTCTTC
TRBJ2-3,TRBV2,many,TRBD2,CASSPASGRSNTQYF,TGTGCCAGCAGTCCCGCTAGCGGGAGATCAAATACGCAGTATTTT
TRBJ2-5,TRBV11-1,many,NA,CASSFRGQETQYF,TGTGCCAGCAGCTTTCGCGGACAAGAGACCCAGTACTTC
TRBJ1-1,TRBV28,many,TRBD1,CASSLQGAPRAFF,TGTGCCAGCAGTTTACAGGGGGCCCCTAGGGCTTTCTTT
TRBJ1-2,TRBV28,many,TRBD1,CASSRSGTGGSHYGYTF,TGTGCCAGCAGTCGCTCCGGGACAGGGGGCTCCCACTATGGCTACACCTTC
TRBJ2-1,TRBV10-3,NA,NA,CAISESLGLANEQFF,TGTGCCATCAGTGAGTCATTAGGGCTAGCAAATGAGCAGTTCTTC
TRBJ2-7,TRBV3-1,many,NA,CASSQVDEQYF,TGTGCCAGCAGCCAAGTCGACGAGCAGTACTTC
TRBJ2-5,TRBV7-2,many,NA,CASSRKLETQYF,TGTGCCAGCAGTCGAAAGTTGGAGACCCAGTACTTC
TRBJ2-2,TRBV28,many,NA,CASIEGGAGELFF,TGTGCCAGCATCGAGGGGGGGGCCGGGGAGCTGTTTTTT
TRBJ2-5,TRBV6-5,many,TRBD2,CASSLGSGRGETQYF,TGTGCCAGCAGTTTAGGTAGCGGGAGGGGGGAGACCCAGTACTTC
TRBJ2-7,TRBV5-4,many,NA,CASSLPNLRNYEQYF,TGTGCCAGCAGCCTACCCAACTTGCGAAACTACGAGCAGTACTTC
TRBJ1-2,TRBV19,many,NA,CASKPRQNQDEYGYTF,TGTGCCAGTAAACCCCGACAGAACCAAGACGAGTATGGCTACACCTTC
TRBJ2-5,TRBV9,many,TRBD2,CASSVGPAGGSETQYF,TGTGCCAGCAGCGTAGGTCCAGCGGGAGGCTCGGAGACCCAGTACTTC
TRBJ2-7,TRBV6-5,many,NA,CASSYRARSSYEQYF,TGTGCCAGCAGTTACCGGGCAAGAAGCTCCTACGAGCAGTACTTC